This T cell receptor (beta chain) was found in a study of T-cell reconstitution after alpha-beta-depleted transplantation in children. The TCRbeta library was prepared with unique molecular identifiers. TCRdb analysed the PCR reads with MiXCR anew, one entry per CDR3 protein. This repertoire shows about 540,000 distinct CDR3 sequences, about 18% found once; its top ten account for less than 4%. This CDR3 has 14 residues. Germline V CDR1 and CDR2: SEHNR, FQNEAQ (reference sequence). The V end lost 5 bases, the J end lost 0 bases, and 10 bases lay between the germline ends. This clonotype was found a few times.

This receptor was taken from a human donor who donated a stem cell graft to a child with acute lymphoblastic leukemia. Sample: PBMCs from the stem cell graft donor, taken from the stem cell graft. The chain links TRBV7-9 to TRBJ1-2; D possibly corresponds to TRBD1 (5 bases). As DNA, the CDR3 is TGTGCCAGCAGCCGGGACGGATCTAACTATGGCTACACCTTC. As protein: CASSRDGSNYGYTF.